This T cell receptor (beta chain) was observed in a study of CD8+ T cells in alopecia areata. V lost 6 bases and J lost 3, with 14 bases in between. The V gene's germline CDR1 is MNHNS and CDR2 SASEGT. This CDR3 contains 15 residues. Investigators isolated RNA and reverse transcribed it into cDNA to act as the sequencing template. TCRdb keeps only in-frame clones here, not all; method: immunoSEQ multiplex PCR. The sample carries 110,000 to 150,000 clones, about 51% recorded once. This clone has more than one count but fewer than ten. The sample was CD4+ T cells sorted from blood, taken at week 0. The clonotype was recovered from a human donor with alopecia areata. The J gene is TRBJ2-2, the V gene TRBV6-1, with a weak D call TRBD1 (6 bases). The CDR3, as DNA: TGTGCCAGCAGACCCACGGGACACTACACCGGGGAGCTGTTTTTT. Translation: CASRPTGHYTGELFF.